These 15 T cell receptor beta chains were sequenced from one sample in a study of cytomegalovirus exposure and HLA in healthy donors. Primers: 60 Vbeta forward and 13 Jbeta reverse. Only in-frame clones appear in the TCRdb table, and some are missing; sequencing was by immunoSEQ multiplex PCR. In the table there are 100,000 to 150,000 clones, around four fifths of which are singletons. Sequenced sample: PBMCs. The receptors here all came from a man between 18 and 35 years old in good health and CMV-seropositive.

The chain's CDR3 is CASSPQTGVNTEAFF. The DNA of the CDR3 is TGTGCCAGTAGTCCTCAGACAGGGGTGAACACTGAAGCTTTCTTT. The chain combines TRBV19 with TRBJ1-1, with 8 bases that match TRBD1. This CDR3 spans 15 amino acids. V shed 5 bases and J 0 bases; nucleotides not matched to a gene: 5. Per the germline V gene, CDR1 is LNHDA and CDR2 is SQIVND (reference sequence).

This clone was counted a few times. The CDR3 sequence is CASRSTGSSPLHF. CDR3 coding DNA: TGTGCCAGCAGGTCGACAGGTTCATCACCCCTCCACTTT. V gene TRBV21-1 combines with J gene TRBJ1-6; the table calls TRBD1, which could not be checked here. TRBV21-1 has pseudogene status. The CDR3 extends over 13 amino acids.

The chain has TRBV19 and TRBJ2-7; no definite D call. V lost 6 bases, J lost 5 bases, and 8 bases lay in between. The CDR3 sequence is 11 residues long. Germline assignment: CDR1 LNHDA and CDR2 SQIVND (reference sequence). The CDR3 coding sequence is TGTGCCAGTAGCTTCCTCGACGAGCAGTACTTC. It yields the protein CASSFLDEQYF.

CDR3 sequence: CASNFGQEETQYF. The DNA for the CDR3 is TGTGCCAGTAATTTCGGACAGGAAGAGACCCAGTACTTC. V and J are TRBV19 and TRBJ2-5; 7 bases map to TRBD1. The length of the CDR3 is 13 residues. The germline V gene encodes CDR1 LNHDA and CDR2 SQIVND (reference sequence). J was trimmed by 3 bases and V by 7 bases; bases with no gene match: 5.

This chain links TRBV5-4 with TRBJ2-1; D unclear. The CDR3 spans 13 residues. Trimming pared 3 bases from V and 8 bases from J, leaving 12 bases between. Germline CDR1 is SGHNT and CDR2 is YYREEE (reference sequence). The CDR3 loop is CASSSLPGYEQFF. CDR3 in DNA: TGTGCCAGCAGCTCGCTTCCAGGCTATGAGCAGTTCTTC.

The chain combines TRBV4-1 with TRBJ1-1, with a possible D match to TRBD1 (6 bases). The CDR3 sequence is 16 residues long. V was trimmed by 4 bases and J by 3 bases, leaving 18 bases between them. Germline-derived CDR1 and CDR2 are MGHRA and YSYEKL. The CDR3 reads CASSLILQGFHTEAFF. The CDR3 DNA reads as TGCGCCAGCAGCCTTATACTACAGGGATTTCACACTGAAGCTTTCTTT.

The genes are TRBV28 and TRBJ2-3, with TRBD2 matching over 7 bases. Germline-derived CDR1 and CDR2 are MDHEN and SYDVKM. CDR3 length: 14 residues. Trimming took 3 bases from V and 1 from J; bases not matched to a gene: 1. Here the CDR3 DNA reads TGTGCCAGCAGTTTTGGGGGGGGCACAGATACGCAGTATTTT. Its translation: CASSFGGGTDTQYF.

This clone was recorded once. The V and J genes are TRBV5-1 and TRBJ2-2; 7 nucleotides align to TRBD1. The CDR3 spans 15 residues. V shed 6 bases, J shed 3 bases, and the junction held 8 bases outside the gene matches. Germline values: CDR1 SGHRS, CDR2 YFSETQ. The CDR3 protein is CASKTGTDYTGELFF. CDR3 DNA: TGCGCCAGCAAAACCGGGACAGATTACACCGGGGAGCTGTTTTTT.

The chain uses TRBV28 and TRBJ2-7; 13 nucleotides line up with TRBD2. V dropped 4 bases and J dropped 7; count of bases not matched to a gene: 7. CDR1 MDHEN and CDR2 SYDVKM come from the germline V gene. This CDR3 spans 15 amino acids. CDR3 sequence reads: CASSWGTSGAIEQYF. CDR3 nucleotide sequence: TGTGCCAGCAGTTGGGGGACTAGCGGGGCTATAGAGCAGTACTTC.

This clone was seen only once. The V gene is TRBV30, the J gene TRBJ2-2; TRBD1 matches at 9 bases. This CDR3 comprises 14 residues. Trimming took 7 bases from V and 1 from J; bases not matched to a gene: 4. Germline loops: CDR1 GTSNPN, CDR2 SVGIG (reference sequence). CDR3 loop: CAFTGGWNTGELFF. The CDR3 coding sequence is TGTGCCTTTACAGGGGGCTGGAACACCGGGGAGCTGTTTTTT.

The chain carries TRBV9 and TRBJ2-1; 10 bases are a match to TRBD2. Germline V lookup: CDR1 SGDLS, CDR2 YYNGEE. The CDR3 is made up of 15 amino acids. V shed 0 bases and J 5 bases; nucleotides not matched to a gene: 2. CDR3 protein: CASSVGAGGNNEQFF. The CDR3 DNA follows: TGTGCCAGCAGCGTAGGAGCGGGGGGGAACAATGAGCAGTTCTTC.

V and J are TRBV7-9 and TRBJ1-2, with D unresolved. CDR1 and CDR2 (germline): SEHNR, FQNEAQ (reference sequence). V gave up 2 bases and J gave up 3 bases, with 13 bases separating them. The CDR3 covers 15 residues. CDR3 DNA: TGTGCCAGCAGCTTAATTGCGGAGCAGTACTATGGCTACACCTTC. Translation: CASSLIAEQYYGYTF.

The genes are TRBV5-4 and TRBJ1-6, with no clear D. V was pared by 3 bases and J by 10 bases, with 8 bases between. The length of the CDR3 is 12 residues. Germline V gives CDR1 SGHNT, CDR2 YYREEE (reference sequence). CDR3 residues: CASSSGVSPLHF. The DNA for the CDR3 is TGTGCCAGCAGCTCCGGAGTCTCACCCCTCCACTTT.

This clone was counted a few times. The chain combines TRBV23-1 with TRBJ1-5, with 8 bases identical to TRBD1. TRBV23-1 falls under the ORF class, with uncertain function. The V segment lost 2 bases and the J segment 3 bases; nucleotides outside the gene matches: 6. There are 16 residues in the CDR3. CDR3 loop: CASSQTPDRVNQPQHF. The CDR3 DNA sequence: TGCGCCAGCAGTCAAACCCCGGACAGGGTCAATCAGCCCCAGCATTTT.

In this sample, this clone turned up a few times. This chain connects TRBV7-2 to TRBJ2-1, with D maybe TRBD1 (5 bases). Germline CDR1 is SGHTA and CDR2 is FQGNSA. The V end was cut by 1 base, the J end by 0 bases, with 7 bases between. The CDR3 covers 15 residues. The CDR3 DNA is TGTGCCAGCAGCTTAGGGGGCCTCTCCTACAATGAGCAGTTCTTC. Its protein is CASSLGGLSYNEQFF.